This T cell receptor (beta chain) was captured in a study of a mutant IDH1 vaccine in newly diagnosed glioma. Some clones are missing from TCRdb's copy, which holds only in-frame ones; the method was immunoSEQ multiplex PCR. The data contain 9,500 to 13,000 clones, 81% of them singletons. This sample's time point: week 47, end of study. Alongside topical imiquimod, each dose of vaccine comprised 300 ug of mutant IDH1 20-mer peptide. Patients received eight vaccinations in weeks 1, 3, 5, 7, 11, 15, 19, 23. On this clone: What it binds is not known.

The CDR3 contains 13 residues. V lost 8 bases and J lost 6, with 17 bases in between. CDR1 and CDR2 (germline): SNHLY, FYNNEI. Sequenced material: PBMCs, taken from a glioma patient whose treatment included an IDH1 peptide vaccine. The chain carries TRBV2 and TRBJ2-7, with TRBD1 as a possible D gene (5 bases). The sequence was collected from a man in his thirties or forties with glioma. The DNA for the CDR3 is TGTGCCAGCGAAGGTCAGGGAATGGGCGAGCAGTACTTC. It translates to CASEGQGMGEQYF.